The 13 T cell receptor beta chains listed next were all sequenced from one sample in a study of blood T cell repertoires in COVID-19. Repertoires were generated with immunoSEQ multiplex PCR, while TCRdb's copy carries only in-frame clones and drops some. This table holds approximately 240,000 clones, around nine tenths found once. Sequencing used peripheral blood. Every receptor here comes from a woman in her late teens or twenties who had recovered from COVID-19.

This rearrangement joins TRBV6-5 to TRBJ2-7, with 10 bases lining up with TRBD2. CDR3 length: 15 amino acids. Germline CDR1 MNHEY, CDR2 SVGAGI. The V gene end was trimmed by 6 bases and the J gene end by 4 bases; junction bases not matched to a gene: 9. The CDR3 DNA is TGTGCCAGCAGCCGAATAGCTAGCGGGAGATACGAGCAGTACTTC. This sequence encodes CASSRIASGRYEQYF.

The count of this clone is one. The rearrangement uses TRBV25-1 and TRBJ2-7, with D unresolved. V lost 4 bases and J lost 1, with 14 bases in between. The CDR3 extends over 15 amino acids. Germline CDR1 MGHDK, CDR2 SYGVNS. The chain's CDR3 is CASSGWADLSYEQYF. DNA of the CDR3: TGTGCCAGCAGTGGGTGGGCAGACCTTTCCTACGAGCAGTACTTC.

V gene TRBV7-8 combines with J gene TRBJ1-5; D gene unclear. The CDR3 has 14 amino acids. V dropped 5 bases and J dropped 9 bases, with 17 bases sitting between them. Germline V lookup: CDR1 SGHVS, CDR2 FQNEAQ. CDR3 DNA: TGTGCCAGCAGCCTAGGACGGGAGCGGGGGCCCCAGCATTTT. It specifies CASSLGRERGPQHF.

The rearrangement joins TRBV11-2 to TRBJ2-1, with a possible D match to TRBD2 (6 bases). CDR3 length: 11 residues. The V gene's germline CDR1 is SGHAT and CDR2 FQNNGV. The V end was cut by 4 bases, the J end by 15 bases, with 13 bases between. The CDR3 spells CASSWGDRGFF. The CDR3 DNA reads as TGTGCCAGCAGCTGGGGGGATAGGGGGTTCTTC. Variable domain in full (rest from reference TRBV11-2 and TRBJ2-1): EAGVAQSPRYKIIEKRQSVAFWCNPISGHATLYWYQQILGQGPKLLIQFQNNGVVDDSQLPKDRFSAERLKGVDSTLKIQPAKLEDSAVYLCASSWGDRGFFGPGTRLTVL.

V is TRBV7-3 and J is TRBJ1-2; 10 nucleotides align to TRBD1. This CDR3 contains 14 residues. Germline V gene lookup returns CDR1 SGHTA and CDR2 FQGTGA. The ends lost 4 bases at V and 7 bases at J; junction bases unmatched: 6. This chain's CDR3 is CASSSMGTGAGYTF. The CDR3 DNA reads as TGTGCCAGCAGCTCAATGGGGACAGGGGCTGGCTACACCTTC.

V gene TRBV5-1 combines with J gene TRBJ2-7; perhaps TRBD1 as D (6 bases). CDR1 is SGHRS, CDR2 YFSETQ, per germline. The V and J ends lost 0 bases and 5 bases respectively, with 12 bases between them. The CDR3 runs to 14 residues. The CDR3 protein is CASSLVQGQNEQYF. The CDR3 bases are TGCGCCAGCAGCTTGGTACAGGGCCAGAACGAGCAGTACTTC. Full variable domain (outside the CDR3, taken from reference TRBV5-1 and TRBJ2-7): KAGVTQTPRYLIKTRGQQVTLSCSPISGHRSVSWYQQTPGQGLQFLFEYFSETQRNKGNFPGRFSGRQFSNSRSEMNVSTLELGDSALYLCASSLVQGQNEQYFGPGTRLTVT.

CDR3 residues: CASSGGGLAFIGEKETQYF. The CDR3 DNA reads TGTGCCAGCAGCGGGGGCGGTCTAGCTTTCATCGGGGAAAAAGAGACCCAGTACTTC. V is TRBV11-2 and J is TRBJ2-5; D may be TRBD1 (6 bases). Germline CDR1 SGHAT, CDR2 FQNNGV. Trimming stripped 5 bases from V and 3 bases from J, with 28 bases between. This CDR3 is 19 amino acids long.

The chain employs TRBV9 and TRBJ2-1; 7 nucleotides agree with TRBD1. Trimming removed 2 bases from V and 0 bases from J; junction bases left unmatched: 8. From germline, CDR1 is SGDLS and CDR2 YYNGEE. The CDR3 is made up of 17 amino acids. The CDR3 loop reads CASSVHRDSSSYNEQFF. CDR3 nucleotide sequence: TGTGCCAGCAGCGTTCACCGGGACAGCAGCTCCTACAATGAGCAGTTCTTC. Supplemented by reference TRBV9 and TRBJ2-1, the full variable domain reads DSGVTQTPKHLITATGQRVTLRCSPRSGDLSVYWYQQSLDQGLQFLIQYYNGEERAKGNILERFSAQQFPDLHSELNLSSLELGDSALYFCASSVHRDSSSYNEQFFGPGTRLTVL.

CDR3 sequence: CASSQGLVEQYF. Written as DNA, the CDR3 is TGTGCCAGCAGCCAAGGACTAGTCGAACAGTACTTC. V is TRBV7-2 and J is TRBJ2-4, with 7 bases fitting TRBD2. The CDR3 totals 12 residues. V shed 5 bases and J 13 bases; nucleotides not matched to a gene: 8. CDR1 is SGHTA, CDR2 FQGNSA, per germline.

Worth noting for this clone: Compared with germline, one end of the junction differs, possibly owing to a read error. This rearrangement joins TRBV18 to TRBJ2-1, with D possibly TRBD1 on 6 matching bases. The CDR3 sequence is 13 residues long. CDR1 and CDR2 from the germline V gene are KGHSH and LQKENI. This CDR3 reads CASSTGQLTPVVF. CDR3 in DNA: TGTGCCAGCTCAACGGGACAACTCACCCCCGTGGTCTTC.

The gene calls are TRBV30 and TRBJ2-1, with TRBD2 as a possible D gene (6 bases). This CDR3 region has 12 residues. Trimming shortened V by 0 bases and J by 9 bases, and 9 bases separated the two germline ends. Per germline, CDR1 GTSNPN and CDR2 SVGIG (reference sequence). The CDR3 region has the DNA TGTGCCTGGAGTGTACTTAGCGGTGAGCAGTTCTTC. Translation: CAWSVLSGEQFF.

The rearrangement uses TRBV7-6 and TRBJ2-1; 10 bases are a match to TRBD2. Germline V gene lookup returns CDR1 SGHVS and CDR2 FNYEAQ. This CDR3 has 17 residues. Losses at the gene ends were 0 bases for V and 5 bases for J; bases not matched to a gene: 7. The CDR3: CASSLAPAGGPNNEQFF. Here the CDR3 DNA reads TGTGCCAGCAGCTTAGCCCCAGCGGGAGGGCCAAACAATGAGCAGTTCTTC.

The V and J genes are TRBV3-1 (or the pseudogene TRBV3-2) and TRBJ2-2, with 8 bases identical to TRBD2. In germline, CDR1 is LGHDT, CDR2 YNNKEL (reference sequence). This CDR3 is 16 amino acids long. Trimming cost V 3 bases and J 6 bases; bases outside gene matches: 9. The CDR3 protein is CASSQPSGGSPGELFF. CDR3 bases: TGTGCCAGCAGCCAGCCCTCGGGAGGGTCCCCCGGGGAGCTGTTTTTT.